The clone carrying this T cell receptor (beta chain) was recorded at least ten times. Its antigen is as yet unknown. These data are taken from a study of CD8 T cells in ankylosing spondylitis. Study-wide findings and caveats: Characteristic of ankylosing spondylitis blood, it appeared, was a TCR beta motif comprising several highly homologous variants.

MiXCR, run by TCRdb on the 5' RACE reads, gives a single entry per CDR3 protein. The sample carries around 94,000 distinct CDR3 sequences, about 8.3% recorded once. Germline-derived CDR1 and CDR2 are SGHTA and FQGNSA. The V and J ends lost 5 bases and 2 bases respectively, with 16 bases between them. The CDR3 extends over 15 amino acids. Source material: blood, either unsorted or a sorted T cell fraction (not recorded which). The chain links TRBV7-2 to TRBJ2-7; D is perhaps TRBD1 (6 bases). The clonotype originates from a male donor with ankylosing spondylitis. This CDR3 is CASSVRGERTYEQYF. DNA of the CDR3: TGTGCCAGCAGCGTCAGGGGAGAAAGAACCTACGAGCAGTACTTC. The whole variable domain, filled in from reference TRBV7-2 and TRBJ2-7, reads GAGVSQSPSNKVTEKGKDVELRCDPISGHTALYWYRQSLGQGLEFLIYFQGNSAPDKSGLPSDRFSAERTGGSVSTLTIQRTQQEDSAVYLCASSVRGERTYEQYFGPGTRLTVT.